The 24 T cell receptor beta chains below all came from one sample that was sequenced in a study of shared T cell receptors in the human thymus. Profiled with immunoSEQ multiplex PCR; TCRdb holds only in-frame clones, not every one. Here the sample spans 600,000 to 900,000 clones, 70% to 90% being singletons. The same sample was also studied in work on human thymus T cells.

Input material: thymocytes. The receptors here all came from a girl under two years old with a congenital heart defect.

The chain couples TRBV27 to TRBJ1-1, with D uncertain. V lost 0 bases and J lost 7, with 12 bases in between. The CDR3 extends over 14 amino acids. The germline gives CDR1 MNHEY, CDR2 SMNVEV (reference sequence). The CDR3 nucleotides read TGTGCCAGCAGTTTATCGAAGAGGGAGGGTGAAGCTTTCTTT. It is translated as CASSLSKREGEAFF.

The chain employs TRBV12-5 and TRBJ2-2; 9 nucleotides match TRBD1. The V and J ends lost 2 bases and 6 bases, in that order; junction bases with no gene match: 7. This CDR3 comprises 16 residues. Per the germline V gene, CDR1 is LGHNT and CDR2 is FRNRAP. This CDR3 reads CASGLPRDREAGELFF. DNA for the CDR3: TGTGCTAGTGGTTTGCCTCGGGACAGGGAGGCCGGGGAGCTGTTTTTT. The full variable domain, completed using reference TRBV12-5 and TRBJ2-2, is DARVTQTPRHKVTEMGQEVTMRCQPILGHNTVFWYRQTMMQGLELLAYFRNRAPLDDSGMPKDRFSAEMPDATLATLKIQPSEPRDSAVYFCASGLPRDREAGELFFGEGSRLTVL.

V and J are TRBV7-2 and TRBJ2-1; D call uncertain. The CDR3 covers 14 residues. The germline CDR1 and CDR2 sequences are SGHTA and FQGNSA. The ends were cut back, 3 bases at V and 0 bases at J, with 6 bases in the middle. CDR3 sequence (DNA): TGTGCCAGCAGCTTTGGCAGCTCCTACAATGAGCAGTTCTTC. Amino acids: CASSFGSSYNEQFF.

In DNA, the CDR3 is TGTGCCAGCAGCAAACCCCGACAGGGGGAACCCTACGAGCAGTACTTC. Amino acids: CASSKPRQGEPYEQYF. J is TRBJ2-7 and V is TRBV21-1; whether TRBD1, the table's D call, matches the DNA was not checked. TRBV21-1 is annotated as a pseudogene. This CDR3 is 16 amino acids long.

The V gene is TRBV6-5, the J gene TRBJ2-1, with D possibly TRBD2 on 5 matching bases. The CDR3 loop spans 16 amino acids. The V and J ends lost 0 bases and 1 base respectively, with 10 bases between them. CDR1 and CDR2 (germline): MNHEY, SVGAGI. CDR3 nucleotide sequence: TGTGCCAGCAGTTACTCGATATCGGGATCCTACAATGAGCAGTTCTTC. Residues: CASSYSISGSYNEQFF.

V and J are TRBV7-8 and TRBJ2-6, with 7 positions matching TRBD1. The germline V gene encodes CDR1 SGHVS and CDR2 FQNEAQ. The CDR3 covers 19 residues. J gave up 1 base and V 6 bases, and 15 bases lay outside the gene matches. In nucleotides, the CDR3 is TGTGCCAGCAGACCTACTCCGGGACAGCGAGTATCTGGGGCCAACGTCCTGACTTTC. As protein: CASRPTPGQRVSGANVLTF.

The chain couples TRBV23-1 to TRBJ1-2; 7 bases map to TRBD1. TRBV23-1 is recorded as an ORF, its role being uncertain. The J segment lost 0 bases and the V segment lost 2 bases, leaving 15 bases of the junction unmatched. This CDR3 is built from 19 residues. CDR3 DNA sequence: TGCGCCAGCAGTCAAAGTCCTAAGGGGGCCGGGGATACTAACTATGGCTACACCTTC. Protein product: CASSQSPKGAGDTNYGYTF.

V usage is TRBV6-1 and J usage is TRBJ1-1, with 7 bases lining up with TRBD1. CDR1 and CDR2 from the germline V gene are MNHNS and SASEGT. The CDR3 spans 12 residues. V dropped 4 bases and J dropped 4; count of bases not matched to a gene: 0. This CDR3 is CASSAGGTEAFF. The CDR3 DNA follows: TGTGCCAGCAGTGCAGGGGGCACTGAAGCTTTCTTT.

This chain joins TRBV5-5 and TRBJ1-5; perhaps TRBD1 as D (6 bases). The CDR3 covers 16 residues. CDR1 is SGHKS and CDR2 is YYEKEE in the germline V gene (reference sequence). Trimming shortened V by 0 bases and J by 5 bases, and 15 bases separated the two germline ends. CDR3: CASSLGQRGKDQPQHF. CDR3 in DNA: TGTGCCAGCAGCTTGGGGCAAAGGGGGAAGGATCAGCCCCAGCATTTT.

The chain is built from TRBV6-1 and TRBJ2-5; D might be TRBD2 (6 bases). Germline V gene lookup returns CDR1 MNHNS and CDR2 SASEGT. The ends were cut back, 8 bases at V and 1 base at J, with 14 bases in the middle. The CDR3 is made up of 14 amino acids. The CDR3 DNA reads TGTGCCAGCTCCCGTCGGAGGGGCCAAGAGACCCAGTACTTC. Amino acids: CASSRRRGQETQYF.

This rearrangement joins TRBV7-3 to TRBJ1-1; perhaps TRBD1 as D (6 bases). Germline-derived CDR1 and CDR2 are SGHTA and FQGTGA. V was clipped by 3 bases and J by 3 bases, with 14 bases between them. The CDR3 sequence is 15 residues long. DNA for the CDR3: TGTGCCAGCAGCTTGGAAAGAGGGGGACACACTGAAGCTTTCTTT. Protein sequence: CASSLERGGHTEAFF.

The chain employs TRBV10-3 and TRBJ2-1; perhaps TRBD2 as D (6 bases). In germline, CDR1 is ENHRY, CDR2 SYGVKD. V was shortened by 2 bases and J by 5 bases, with 13 bases between the two germline ends. The CDR3 has 15 residues. Here the CDR3 DNA reads TGTGCCATCAGTGAGCAAGTAGGAGGGGACAATGAGCAGTTCTTC. As protein: CAISEQVGGDNEQFF.

The CDR3 reads CASFRDTFTGELFF. Written as DNA, the CDR3 is TGCGCCAGTTTCCGGGACACATTTACCGGGGAGCTGTTTTTT. The chain has TRBV5-1 and TRBJ2-2, with TRBD1 as a possible D gene (6 bases). There are 14 residues in the CDR3. The germline V and J ends were trimmed by 8 bases and 5 bases, with 16 bases remaining between them. Germline loops: CDR1 SGHRS, CDR2 YFSETQ.

This chain joins TRBV28 and TRBJ1-4; 7 bases line up with TRBD1. With V trimmed by 5 bases and J by 3 bases, 12 bases remained unmatched. The germline V gene encodes CDR1 MDHEN and CDR2 SYDVKM. The CDR3 runs to 17 residues. This chain's CDR3 is CASSIPPSGTANEKLFF. The CDR3 DNA follows: TGTGCCAGCAGTATCCCCCCTTCCGGGACAGCTAATGAAAAACTGTTTTTT.

The chain has TRBV2 and TRBJ2-1; 10 bases match TRBD2. Per the germline V gene, CDR1 is SNHLY and CDR2 is FYNNEI. V shed 4 bases, J shed 0 bases, and the junction held 9 bases outside the gene matches. This CDR3 region has 18 residues. This CDR3 reads CASSGSLAGANSYNEQFF. CDR3 coding DNA: TGTGCCAGCAGTGGTTCTCTAGCGGGGGCCAACTCCTACAATGAGCAGTTCTTC.

This clone was counted a few times. This chain uses TRBV5-1 with TRBJ2-1, with TRBD2 as a possible D gene (6 bases). CDR1 is SGHRS, CDR2 YFSETQ, per germline. The V end lost 2 bases, the J end lost 3 bases, and 15 bases lay between the germline ends. This CDR3 has 16 amino acids. Here the CDR3 reads CASSLAEGTLYNEQFF. In DNA, the CDR3 is TGCGCCAGCAGCTTAGCAGAGGGGACTCTCTACAATGAGCAGTTCTTC.

There are a few counts of this clone. The chain combines TRBV14 with TRBJ1-2; the D gene is possibly TRBD1 (6 bases). V was shortened by 3 bases and J by 6 bases, with 11 bases between the two germline ends. Germline V gene data show CDR1 as SGHDN and CDR2 as FVKESK. CDR3 length equals 13 residues. CDR3 sequence: CASSHPGANGYTF. The CDR3 nucleotides read TGTGCCAGCAGCCACCCAGGGGCCAATGGCTACACCTTC.

The CDR3 sequence: CASSEREGAAATEAFF. The CDR3 DNA reads as TGTGCCAGCAGTGAACGGGAGGGGGCCGCCGCCACTGAAGCTTTCTTT. The genes are TRBV25-1 and TRBJ1-1; TRBD1 aligns across 7 bases. This CDR3 comprises 16 residues. The V segment lost 2 bases and the J segment 4 bases; nucleotides outside the gene matches: 10. CDR1 is MGHDK and CDR2 is SYGVNS in the germline V gene.

The V and J genes are TRBV9 and TRBJ1-4; a possible D gene is TRBD1 (5 bases). Trimming pared 4 bases from V and 6 bases from J, leaving 13 bases between. This CDR3 has 14 residues. CDR1 and CDR2 from the germline V gene are SGDLS and YYNGEE. CDR3 loop: CASSFRGSDEKLFF. The CDR3 nucleotides read TGTGCCAGCAGCTTTAGGGGATCGGATGAAAAACTGTTTTTT.

The chain couples TRBV5-4 to TRBJ2-3, with 15 bases aligning to TRBD2. The CDR3 covers 18 residues. Germline loops: CDR1 SGHNT, CDR2 YYREEE (reference sequence). Losses at the gene ends were 2 bases for V and 3 bases for J; bases not matched to a gene: 7. The CDR3 is CASSFRTSGGEGTDTQYF. The CDR3, as DNA: TGTGCCAGCAGCTTCCGGACTAGCGGGGGGGAGGGGACAGATACGCAGTATTTT. Drawing the rest from reference TRBV5-4 and TRBJ2-3, the complete variable domain is ETGVTQSPTHLIKTRGQQVTLRCSSQSGHNTVSWYQQALGQGPQFIFQYYREEENGRGNFPPRFSGLQFPNYSSELNVNALELDDSALYLCASSFRTSGGEGTDTQYFGPGTRLTVL.

The V call is TRBV14, the J call TRBJ2-5; 7 bases fit TRBD1. The CDR3 is made up of 18 amino acids. Germline CDR1 and CDR2: SGHDN and FVKESK. V lost 0 bases, J lost 0 bases, and 10 bases stayed unmatched. CDR3 residues: CASSQEKGDSRYQETQYF. For the CDR3, the DNA is TGTGCCAGCAGCCAAGAGAAGGGGGACAGCCGGTACCAAGAGACCCAGTACTTC.

The chain has TRBV6-1 and TRBJ1-5, with D hard to call. V lost 3 bases and J 7 bases, leaving 13 bases between the germline ends. CDR3 length: 14 residues. Germline V lookup: CDR1 MNHNS, CDR2 SASEGT. The CDR3 region has the DNA TGTGCCAGCAGTGACGCAGCAGGCACCCAGCCCCAGCATTTT. It encodes CASSDAAGTQPQHF.

CDR3 amino acids: CASSYAENQPQHF. The CDR3 nucleotides are TGTGCCAGCAGTTACGCGGAAAATCAGCCCCAGCATTTT. The V and J genes are TRBV6-5 and TRBJ1-5; D unclear. V was trimmed by 2 bases and J by 4 bases, leaving 6 bases between them. CDR1 and CDR2 (germline): MNHEY, SVGAGI. CDR3 length: 13 amino acids.

This rearrangement joins TRBV5-1 to TRBJ2-5, with 7 bases that match TRBD1. CDR3 length: 16 residues. From germline, CDR1 is SGHRS and CDR2 YFSETQ. Germline trimming cut 4 bases from V and 0 bases from J; bases unmatched to any gene: 9. The CDR3 DNA follows: TGCGCCAGCAGCCCCTACCAGACAGGGTACCAAGAGACCCAGTACTTC. Its protein product is CASSPYQTGYQETQYF.